The rows below give T cell receptor beta chains drawn from one sample of a study of T-cell memory formation after mild COVID-19. TCRdb re-called the 5' RACE reads through MiXCR, storing one row per CDR3 protein. The table lists around 200,000 distinct CDR3 sequences, about 10% of them singletons, with roughly 3% in the top ten. The specimen was PBMCs or a T cell subset sorted from them (not recorded which). The receptors here all came from a man between 18 and 35 years old who had mild COVID-19 (a few samples of this study predate the infection). Cell type and time point are not known. The CDR3 runs from the conserved cysteine through the conserved F or W. The order of the fields is J gene, D gene, clone size, V gene, CDR3 protein, CDR3 DNA. The D gene is left open where the match is weak. Expanded clones are given a class, and other clones once, few, many or no size at all.

j_gene: TRBJ1-1
d_gene: -
abundance: -
v_gene: TRBV20-1
CDR3aa: CSARVVGAVTEAFF
CDR3nt: TGCAGTGCTAGGGTGGTGGGGGCGGTGACTGAAGCTTTCTTT

j_gene: TRBJ1-1
d_gene: TRBD1
abundance: few
v_gene: TRBV20-1
CDR3aa: CSARPTQGVRTEAFF
CDR3nt: TGCAGTGCTAGACCAACACAGGGGGTGAGGACTGAAGCTTTCTTT

j_gene: TRBJ2-5
d_gene: -
abundance: -
v_gene: TRBV7-2
CDR3aa: CASSLRGRTETQYF
CDR3nt: TGTGCCAGCAGCCTCAGGGGACGGACCGAGACCCAGTACTTC

j_gene: TRBJ1-5
d_gene: -
abundance: -
v_gene: TRBV12-3/TRBV12-4
CDR3aa: CASSLHGTGPQHF
CDR3nt: TGTGCCAGCAGTTTACACGGAACTGGGCCCCAGCATTTT

j_gene: TRBJ2-1
d_gene: -
abundance: many
v_gene: TRBV6-6
CDR3aa: CASSYVSSNEQFF
CDR3nt: TGTGCCAGCAGTTACGTCTCTAGCAATGAGCAGTTCTTC

j_gene: TRBJ2-5
d_gene: -
abundance: -
v_gene: TRBV15
CDR3aa: CATSRDRRETQYF
CDR3nt: TGTGCCACCAGCAGAGATAGAAGAGAGACCCAGTACTTC

j_gene: TRBJ2-1
d_gene: -
abundance: few
v_gene: TRBV7-2
CDR3aa: CASSPEPGHSNEQFF
CDR3nt: TGTGCCAGCAGCCCAGAACCGGGACACTCCAATGAGCAGTTCTTC

j_gene: TRBJ2-1
d_gene: TRBD2
abundance: -
v_gene: TRBV7-2
CDR3aa: CASSSLAGALGNEQFF
CDR3nt: TGTGCCAGCAGCAGCCTAGCGGGGGCCCTTGGGAATGAGCAGTTCTTC

j_gene: TRBJ1-1
d_gene: -
abundance: -
v_gene: TRBV7-9
CDR3aa: CASSSRAVSTEAFF
CDR3nt: TGTGCCAGCAGCTCAAGGGCGGTCAGCACTGAAGCTTTCTTT

j_gene: TRBJ2-1
d_gene: TRBD1
abundance: -
v_gene: TRBV18
CDR3aa: CASSPTTGGASYEQFF
CDR3nt: TGTGCCAGCTCACCGACCACAGGGGGCGCGAGCTATGAGCAGTTCTTC

j_gene: TRBJ1-1
d_gene: TRBD1
abundance: -
v_gene: TRBV7-9
CDR3aa: CASSTGGFSTEAFF
CDR3nt: TGTGCCAGCAGCACAGGGGGCTTTAGCACTGAAGCTTTCTTT

j_gene: TRBJ2-5
d_gene: -
abundance: few
v_gene: TRBV4-1
CDR3aa: CASSQGGAEGQETQYF
CDR3nt: TGCGCCAGCAGCCAAGGGGGGGCAGAGGGTCAAGAGACCCAGTACTTC

j_gene: TRBJ2-3
d_gene: -
abundance: few
v_gene: TRBV7-9
CDR3aa: CASSLVAGTRPDTQYF
CDR3nt: TGTGCCAGCAGCTTAGTCGCGGGCACGCGTCCAGATACGCAGTATTTT

j_gene: TRBJ1-1
d_gene: TRBD1
abundance: -
v_gene: TRBV28
CDR3aa: CASSPDRASQAFF
CDR3nt: TGTGCCAGCAGTCCCGACAGGGCTTCTCAAGCTTTCTTT

j_gene: TRBJ2-2
d_gene: TRBD1
abundance: -
v_gene: TRBV7-2
CDR3aa: CASSLGGQGNTGELFF
CDR3nt: TGTGCCAGCAGCTTAGGGGGACAGGGCAACACCGGGGAGCTGTTTTTT

j_gene: TRBJ1-2
d_gene: -
abundance: -
v_gene: TRBV20-1
CDR3aa: CSASAGLGGYTF
CDR3nt: TGCAGTGCTAGTGCAGGGCTAGGAGGCTACACCTTC

j_gene: TRBJ1-2
d_gene: -
abundance: few
v_gene: TRBV10-3
CDR3aa: CAISESAEQAYGYTF
CDR3nt: TGTGCCATCAGTGAGTCGGCAGAACAAGCTTATGGCTACACCTTC

j_gene: TRBJ1-5
d_gene: -
abundance: few
v_gene: TRBV7-2
CDR3aa: CASSLTTARGQPQHF
CDR3nt: TGTGCCAGCAGCTTAACGACTGCCAGGGGCCAGCCCCAGCATTTT

j_gene: TRBJ2-1
d_gene: -
abundance: -
v_gene: TRBV7-9
CDR3aa: CASSPGAGTINEQFF
CDR3nt: TGTGCCAGCAGCCCCGGGGCAGGGACCATCAATGAGCAGTTCTTC

j_gene: TRBJ1-2
d_gene: -
abundance: few
v_gene: TRBV7-9
CDR3aa: CASSVRGGSAYGYTF
CDR3nt: TGTGCCAGCAGCGTGCGGGGAGGGTCAGCCTATGGCTACACCTTC

j_gene: TRBJ1-1
d_gene: -
abundance: -
v_gene: TRBV5-8
CDR3aa: CASRRASTEAFF
CDR3nt: TGTGCCAGCAGACGGGCGAGCACTGAAGCTTTCTTT

j_gene: TRBJ1-1
d_gene: -
abundance: few
v_gene: TRBV5-1
CDR3aa: CASSFGGEAFF
CDR3nt: TGCGCCAGCAGCTTCGGGGGGGAAGCTTTCTTT

j_gene: TRBJ1-1
d_gene: TRBD1
abundance: -
v_gene: TRBV20-1
CDR3aa: CSARGTAIPNTEAFF
CDR3nt: TGCAGTGCTAGGGGGACAGCTATTCCCAACACTGAAGCTTTCTTT

j_gene: TRBJ1-2
d_gene: -
abundance: few
v_gene: TRBV5-1
CDR3aa: CASGRDGANYGYTF
CDR3nt: TGCGCCAGCGGGAGGGACGGAGCTAACTATGGCTACACCTTC

j_gene: TRBJ1-2
d_gene: -
abundance: -
v_gene: TRBV5-1
CDR3aa: CASSTGDNYGYTF
CDR3nt: TGCGCCAGCAGCACTGGTGATAACTATGGCTACACCTTC

j_gene: TRBJ1-1
d_gene: TRBD1
abundance: -
v_gene: TRBV29-1
CDR3aa: CSVAEDRGLAFF
CDR3nt: TGCAGCGTTGCCGAGGACAGGGGATTGGCTTTCTTT

j_gene: TRBJ2-2
d_gene: -
abundance: few
v_gene: TRBV20-1
CDR3aa: CSAQLVSTGELFF
CDR3nt: TGCAGTGCTCAACTGGTTAGCACCGGGGAGCTGTTTTTT

j_gene: TRBJ1-1
d_gene: -
abundance: many
v_gene: TRBV5-1
CDR3aa: CASSSGGISEAFF
CDR3nt: TGCGCCAGCAGCTCCGGGGGAATTTCGGAAGCTTTCTTT

j_gene: TRBJ1-5
d_gene: TRBD1
abundance: few
v_gene: TRBV7-8
CDR3aa: CASTLKETGGPNQPQHF
CDR3nt: TGTGCCAGCACCTTAAAAGAGACAGGGGGGCCCAATCAGCCCCAGCATTTT

j_gene: TRBJ1-5
d_gene: TRBD1
abundance: -
v_gene: TRBV15
CDR3aa: CATSRPAGQGGDQPQHF
CDR3nt: TGTGCCACCAGCAGACCCGCCGGACAGGGAGGCGATCAGCCCCAGCATTTT

j_gene: TRBJ2-1
d_gene: TRBD2
abundance: -
v_gene: TRBV27
CDR3aa: CASSLSHTSGGAQFF
CDR3nt: TGTGCCAGCAGTTTATCGCATACTAGCGGGGGGGCCCAGTTCTTC